The rows below give T cell receptor beta chains drawn from one sample of a study of Ad26.COV2.S vaccination and SARS-CoV-2 variants. TCRdb keeps only in-frame clones here, not all; method: immunoSEQ multiplex PCR. Of roughly 350,000 clones listed, roughly 89% were seen once; the top ten hold about 4.6%. The sequences come from peripheral blood, collected in a trial of Ad26.COV2.S vaccine versus placebo. These receptors all stem from a person aged 18 to 65 who received the Ad26.COV2.S COVID-19 vaccine or a placebo. Both conserved end residues are trimmed from each CDR3.

TRBV28	TRBJ2-5	ASRPQGEETQY
TRBV5-1	TRBJ2-3	ASSSGLAGTDTQY
TRBV3-1/TRBV3-2	TRBJ1-1	ASSQGGTVGF
TRBV3-1/TRBV3-2	TRBJ2-1	ASSQVGVQGYKYNEQF
TRBV5-4	TRBJ2-5	ASSRDSQETQY
TRBV28	TRBJ2-3	ASSQDRSHPTDTQY
TRBV7-8	TRBJ2-5	ASSLQLAGVAETQY
TRBV7-6	TRBJ2-4	ASSLEAGGLNIQY
TRBV7-8	TRBJ2-7	ASSSSGTSGSMEQY
TRBV19	TRBJ1-5	ASRIGPGLNQPQH
TRBV6-6	TRBJ2-1	ASSPTPPTSGRREQF
TRBV9	TRBJ2-2	ASSPVGGLGELF
TRBV5-1	TRBJ2-5	ASSALPWETQY
TRBV2	TRBJ2-7	ASSEEGPYRVTPYEQY
TRBV5-6	TRBJ1-1	ASSLGFGGNTEAF
TRBV4-1	TRBJ1-2	ASSQGTGGEGYGYT
TRBV29-1	TRBJ1-5	SGRQGPNQPQH
TRBV19	TRBJ1-5	ASSIDWTMDNQPQH
TRBV5-8	TRBJ2-7	ASSWGTGVSEQY
TRBV16	TRBJ1-3	ASSQAVGNTIY
TRBV29-1	TRBJ1-1	SVGTNLHTEAF
TRBV7-2	TRBJ2-2	ASSSQWNTGELF
TRBV6-6	TRBJ1-1	ASSHTGENTEAF
TRBV5-1	TRBJ2-2	ASSGGLRELF
TRBV3-1/TRBV3-2	TRBJ2-7	ASSQGVGDYEQY
TRBV6-2/TRBV6-3	TRBJ2-5	ASSPTGDQETQY
TRBV19	TRBJ2-5	ASSEAQTQY
TRBV7-6	TRBJ2-3	ASSILGGTDTQY
TRBV5-6	TRBJ2-3	ASRTGGVTSTDTQY
TRBV15	TRBJ2-1	ATSRDLSSINEQF
TRBV6-2/TRBV6-3	TRBJ1-1	ASSPGQGRSTEAF
TRBV6-2/TRBV6-3	TRBJ1-2	ASSNTGVHGYT
TRBV6-2/TRBV6-3	TRBJ1-1	ASSTGTGNTEAF
TRBV7-9	TRBJ1-4	ASSPELTVAGGKLF
TRBV11-2	TRBJ2-7	ASSLTDRVSYEQY
TRBV29-1	TRBJ1-2	SVATTNYGYT
TRBV10-3	TRBJ1-6	AIRDRWESPLH
TRBV30	TRBJ1-1	AWDRTGEFGAF
TRBV11-2	TRBJ2-7	ASSLDGISYEQY
TRBV12-3/TRBV12-4	TRBJ2-7	ASSFGAGGEQY
TRBV7-2	TRBJ2-1	ASSRTSGSYNEQF
TRBV5-1	TRBJ1-5	ASSLTGGNQPQH
TRBV7-8	TRBJ1-2	ASSLGLEEIIGYT
TRBV28	TRBJ2-3	ASSLKGRQGTDTQY
TRBV5-5	TRBJ2-1	ASSQRLARFDEQF